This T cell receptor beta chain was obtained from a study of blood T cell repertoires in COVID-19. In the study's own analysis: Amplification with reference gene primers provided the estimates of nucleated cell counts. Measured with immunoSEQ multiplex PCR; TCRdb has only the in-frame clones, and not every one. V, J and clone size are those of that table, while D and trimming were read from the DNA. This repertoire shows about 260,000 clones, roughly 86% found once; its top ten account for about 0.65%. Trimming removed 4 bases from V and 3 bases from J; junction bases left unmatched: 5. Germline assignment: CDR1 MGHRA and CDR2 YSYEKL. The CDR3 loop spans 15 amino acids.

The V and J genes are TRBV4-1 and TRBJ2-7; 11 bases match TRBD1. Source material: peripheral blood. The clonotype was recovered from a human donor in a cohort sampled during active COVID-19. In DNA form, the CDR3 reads TGCGCCAGCAGCCCGGGGACAGGGGGTTTCTACGAGCAGTACTTC. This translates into CASSPGTGGFYEQYF.